This is a list of T cell receptor beta chains from one sample in a study of CXCR3-negative and CXCR3-positive naive CD8 T cells. TCRdb re-called the 5' RACE reads and shows each CDR3 protein once, DNA omitted. The sample spans under 75,000 distinct CDR3 sequences; the ten largest clones claim roughly 0.8%. The sequencing input was naive CXCR3+ CD8+ T cells from blood. The receptor source for this set is a human donor in good health. Some clones in this sample may be carry-over from other donors' samples. The CDR3 runs from the conserved cysteine through the conserved F or W. The order of the fields is J gene, V gene, CDR3 protein.

TRBJ2-2	TRBV12-3/TRBV12-4	CASRPPIGAGELFF
TRBJ2-1	TRBV9	CASSVAGGVEDNEQFF
TRBJ1-2	TRBV4-3	CASSQDTGGAFYGYTF
TRBJ2-7	TRBV27	CASRGRDRGWDEQYF
TRBJ2-7	TRBV28	CASSYGRTDYEQYF
TRBJ2-1	TRBV7-3	CASSDTGFDEQFF
TRBJ2-3	TRBV12-5	CASGLVRPDTQYF
TRBJ1-5	TRBV4-2	CASSPIAGNQPQHF
TRBJ2-3	TRBV20-1	CSARDGSTDTQYF
TRBJ1-2	TRBV29-1	CSVGNTGYGYGYTF
TRBJ2-2	TRBV6-5	CASSYAKLAGGSTGELFF
TRBJ2-1	TRBV29-1	CSVKRGRDSNGDYNEQFF
TRBJ1-2	TRBV29-1	CSVSDREEAGYTF
TRBJ2-5	TRBV11-2	CASSLPDTWLQETQYF
TRBJ2-2	TRBV7-8	CASSLGPVAGGNTGELFF
TRBJ1-2	TRBV14	CASSQDRGWGYTF
TRBJ1-1	TRBV6-5	CASSLRAGLNTEAFF
TRBJ1-5	TRBV15	CATSADSVNQPQHF
TRBJ2-1	TRBV7-2	CASTAGGGLYNEQFF
TRBJ2-7	TRBV29-1	CSVAGGPSGYEQYF
TRBJ1-1	TRBV5-1	CASSLGQGGTEAFF
TRBJ2-1	TRBV27	CASSGTVLPYNEQFF
TRBJ2-5	TRBV5-1	CASRSDGYQETQYF
TRBJ1-2	TRBV7-2	CASTLGVWNYGYTF
TRBJ2-3	TRBV29-1	CSVEDGQGARGQYF
TRBJ2-3	TRBV7-6	CASSPLFTGTDTRYF
TRBJ1-2	TRBV14	CASSQNPWGAKGYTF
TRBJ1-6	TRBV20-1	CSAREWTASPLHF
TRBJ1-2	TRBV7-3	CASSLGQGAYGYTF
TRBJ2-4	TRBV7-2	CASSLSRGSNIQYF
TRBJ2-3	TRBV29-1	CSVAAEGSTDTQYF
TRBJ2-5	TRBV29-1	CSVEAPLQETQYF
TRBJ2-3	TRBV7-9	CASARPSSGGGDTQYF
TRBJ1-6	TRBV9	CASSVTGQVSYNSPLHF
TRBJ2-1	TRBV5-5	CASSWEGRSYNEQFF
TRBJ1-1	TRBV7-9	CASSWETGVTEAFF
TRBJ2-7	TRBV5-6	CASSASGSSYEQYF
TRBJ1-1	TRBV12-3/TRBV12-4	CASSVNTEAFF
TRBJ2-3	TRBV2	CASSGPERTDTQYF
TRBJ2-4	TRBV4-2	CASSQDSQVQLAKNIQYF
TRBJ2-3	TRBV2	CASSEALPGRTDTQYF
TRBJ2-4	TRBV11-2	CASSPPIAKNIQYF
TRBJ2-7	TRBV27	CASSGGLDEQYF
TRBJ2-7	TRBV28	CASSASDISYEQYF
TRBJ1-4	TRBV29-1	CSVEDPSRGRVHEKLFF
TRBJ1-4	TRBV7-7	CASSLEPERGELFF
TRBJ2-2	TRBV7-6	CASSDPADRDTGELFF
TRBJ1-1	TRBV7-9	CASSANTEAFF
TRBJ2-4	TRBV7-9	CASSSAGLLGNIQYF
TRBJ2-1	TRBV9	CASSVGWAVYNEQFF
TRBJ1-5	TRBV28	CASRGFSNQPQHF
TRBJ1-4	TRBV2	CASDAGTVNEKLFF
TRBJ1-4	TRBV29-1	CSPIPLTNEKLFF